The 21 T cell receptor beta chains listed next were all sequenced from one sample in a study of early T cells in non-severe SARS-CoV-2 infection (TCRdb year 2021). The library was prepared using 5' RACE. TCRdb names NextSeq 500 as the instrument used. TCRdb redid the processing of the public reads, applying fastp at Q25 and MiXCR, and retained in-frame beta chains. Each record represents a unique CDR3 protein, reported with the most common genes and DNA among its rows. In all, the sample holds under 85,000 distinct CDR3 sequences, and roughly 14% of those were seen once. The ten biggest clones cover roughly 3.8% of the sample. The sample here was whole blood, taken at baseline. These TCRs come from an adult who was a healthcare worker with PCR-confirmed SARS-CoV-2 infection or an uninfected control (not recorded which).

The V and J genes are TRBV7-3 and TRBJ2-5; 10 bases fit TRBD2. Germline CDR1 SGHTA, CDR2 FQGTGA. The CDR3 loop spans 17 amino acids. V shed 5 bases, J shed 4 bases, and the junction held 13 bases outside the gene matches. Here the CDR3 DNA reads TGTGCCAGCAGCCAAGGTGCAGTAGCGGGAGGTCGAGAGACCCAGTACTTC. Translated, it gives CASSQGAVAGGRETQYF.

The CDR3, as DNA: TGTGCCAGCAGCCCCCGGACTGGCGAGCAGTACTTC. This encodes CASSPRTGEQYF. The rearrangement links TRBV7-2 to TRBJ2-7; maybe TRBD2 (5 bases). Trimming stripped 5 bases from V and 6 bases from J, with 11 bases between. Germline values: CDR1 SGHTA, CDR2 FQGNSA. The CDR3 has 12 residues.

The CDR3 sequence: CASSIPGWGAFF. The CDR3 nucleotides read TGTGCCAGCAGCATACCGGGCTGGGGGGCTTTCTTT. The chain employs TRBV25-1 and TRBJ1-1, with D perhaps TRBD1 (5 bases). With 6 bases removed from V and 11 bases from J, the gap between germline ends came to 16 bases. This CDR3 spans 12 amino acids. Germline assignment: CDR1 MGHDK and CDR2 SYGVNS.

This chain joins TRBV2 and TRBJ2-2; 7 nucleotides agree with TRBD1. The CDR3 runs 14 residues. The trim removed 6 bases at V and 4 bases at J, leaving 5 bases unmatched. From germline, CDR1 is SNHLY and CDR2 FYNNEI. CDR3 loop: CASRNRGVTGELFF. The CDR3 DNA is TGTGCCAGCAGGAACAGGGGAGTCACCGGGGAGCTGTTTTTT.

This clonotype has ten or more counts. V gene TRBV20-1 combines with J gene TRBJ2-1, with D maybe TRBD1 (5 bases). Trimming pared 5 bases from V and 6 bases from J, leaving 11 bases between. This CDR3 region has 12 residues. From germline, CDR1 is DFQATT and CDR2 SNEGSKA (reference sequence). The CDR3 spells CSALKGINEQFF. The CDR3 region has the DNA TGCAGTGCTTTGAAGGGGATCAATGAGCAGTTCTTC.

The chain recombines TRBV27 with TRBJ2-7, with 9 bases fitting TRBD1. The CDR3 spans 15 residues. Germline V gives CDR1 MNHEY, CDR2 SMNVEV (reference sequence). The trim removed 4 bases at V and 2 bases at J, leaving 6 bases unmatched. CDR3 in amino acids: CASSYTGTGTYEQYF. DNA for the CDR3: TGTGCCAGCAGTTACACCGGGACAGGGACCTACGAGCAGTACTTC.

This chain joins TRBV20-1 and TRBJ2-2; D not certain. The ends were cut back, 1 base at V and 3 bases at J, with 9 bases in the middle. The germline V gene has CDR1 DFQATT and CDR2 SNEGSKA (reference sequence). The CDR3 covers 14 residues. DNA of the CDR3: TGCAGTGCTAGAGGAGACTTCTACACCGGGGAGCTGTTTTTT. Its translation is CSARGDFYTGELFF.

The chain combines TRBV7-2 with TRBJ2-1; 15 bases match TRBD2. CDR1 is SGHTA, CDR2 FQGNSA, per germline. CDR3 length: 16 residues. The J segment lost 8 bases and the V segment lost 0 bases, leaving 2 bases of the junction unmatched. The CDR3 here is CASSLAGLAGGHEQFF. The CDR3 nucleotides are TGTGCCAGCAGCTTAGCGGGACTAGCGGGAGGCCATGAGCAGTTCTTC.

This clonotype turned up a few times. This rearrangement joins TRBV12-3 or TRBV12-4 to TRBJ2-7, with 8 bases matching TRBD1. Trimming took 5 bases from V and 2 from J; bases not matched to a gene: 5. The CDR3 is made up of 14 amino acids. This chain's CDR3 is CASSPGQAPYEQYF. The CDR3 DNA reads as TGTGCCAGCAGTCCGGGACAGGCCCCCTACGAGCAGTACTTC.

This clonotype was observed a handful of times. The J gene is TRBJ2-4, the V gene TRBV29-1; 7 bases match TRBD2. Trimming at V came to 6 bases and at J to 6 bases, leaving 11 bases not matched to a gene. There are 14 residues in the CDR3. Per germline, CDR1 SQVTM and CDR2 ANQGSEA. CDR3 protein: CSVDSSASGNIQYF. The CDR3 region has the DNA TGCAGCGTCGATTCTTCGGCTAGCGGAAACATTCAGTACTTC.

The rearrangement uses TRBV24-1 and TRBJ2-5; D assignment may be TRBD1 or TRBD2 (9 bases each). V was clipped by 10 bases and J by 5 bases, with 31 bases between them. This CDR3 region has 18 residues. Germline CDR1 KGHDR, CDR2 SFDVKD. This CDR3 reads CATQGQGLSGSSEETQYF. In DNA, the CDR3 is TGTGCCACTCAGGGACAGGGCCTTAGCGGGAGTTCGGAGGAGACCCAGTACTTC.

This clonotype has just a few counts. The CDR3 nucleotides are TGTGCCAGCAGCTCCCAGGTAGCGGGAAAGGGGGAGCAGTACTTC. This gives the protein CASSSQVAGKGEQYF. V and J are TRBV7-2 and TRBJ2-7, with 8 nucleotides matching TRBD2. CDR1 SGHTA and CDR2 FQGNSA come from the germline V gene. The ends lost 4 bases at V and 7 bases at J; junction bases unmatched: 12. The CDR3 loop spans 15 amino acids. Drawing the rest from reference TRBV7-2 and TRBJ2-7, the complete variable domain is GAGVSQSPSNKVTEKGKDVELRCDPISGHTALYWYRQSLGQGLEFLIYFQGNSAPDKSGLPSDRFSAERTGGSVSTLTIQRTQQEDSAVYLCASSSQVAGKGEQYFGPGTRLTVT.

The genes are TRBV28 and TRBJ2-6; TRBD2 matches 8 bases. CDR3 size: 17 residues. CDR1 MDHEN and CDR2 SYDVKM come from the germline V gene. The V and J ends lost 4 bases and 2 bases, in that order; junction bases with no gene match: 7. The CDR3 here is CASSSREVSPGANVLTF. CDR3 DNA: TGTGCCAGCAGTTCGCGGGAGGTATCCCCTGGGGCCAACGTCCTGACTTTC.

This clonotype was counted only a few times. The genes are TRBV28 and TRBJ1-5; tentative D call: TRBD1 (6 bases). The germline V gene encodes CDR1 MDHEN and CDR2 SYDVKM. CDR3 size: 14 residues. V was clipped by 2 bases and J by 7 bases, with 12 bases between them. CDR3 coding DNA: TGTGCCAGCAGTTTAGGGGGGCGAGGGCAGCCCCAGCATTTT. Translating gives CASSLGGRGQPQHF.

The V and J genes are TRBV5-6 and TRBJ1-2, with D uncertain. V lost 2 bases and J lost 6, with 11 bases in between. The CDR3 loop spans 13 amino acids. In germline, CDR1 is SGHDT, CDR2 YYEEEE. The DNA of the CDR3 is TGTGCCAGCAGCTTAGGCCGGCAGGATGGCTACACCTTC. The encoded protein is CASSLGRQDGYTF.

This clonotype was observed a handful of times. The chain couples TRBV30 to TRBJ1-5; D possibly corresponds to TRBD1 (5 bases). Between the trimmed V and J ends, which lost 2 bases and 3 bases, there was a span of 14 bases. The CDR3 is made up of 15 amino acids. Germline V gene sequence: CDR1 GTSNPN, CDR2 SVGIG (reference sequence). The DNA for the CDR3 is TGTGCCTGGAGTCGGCACACAGGTTCCAATCAGCCCCAGCATTTT. Translated: CAWSRHTGSNQPQHF.

The rearrangement joins TRBV18 to TRBJ1-5; D uncertain. Trimming stripped 1 base from V and 4 bases from J, with 8 bases between. There are 14 residues in the CDR3. Per germline, CDR1 KGHSH and CDR2 LQKENI. CDR3 sequence reads: CASSPRGYNQPQHF. The CDR3 nucleotides read TGTGCCAGCTCACCACGGGGTTATAATCAGCCCCAGCATTTT.

The chain uses TRBV18 and TRBJ2-2, with D perhaps TRBD1 or TRBD2 (5 bases each). The germline V gene has CDR1 KGHSH and CDR2 LQKENI. V lost 4 bases and J 6 bases, leaving 27 bases between the germline ends. The CDR3 runs 19 residues. CDR3 in amino acids: CASSQGLRGAQSNAGELFF. In nucleotides, the CDR3 is TGTGCCAGCTCACAGGGTTTACGGGGCGCCCAGTCCAACGCCGGGGAGCTGTTTTTT.

This clonotype came up many times. CDR3 sequence reads: CASSDSAGYNEQFF. The CDR3 bases are TGTGCCAGCAGTGACTCAGCAGGGTACAATGAGCAGTTCTTC. The chain recombines TRBV6-4 with TRBJ2-1, with a possible D match to TRBD1 (5 bases). CDR1 is MRHNA and CDR2 is SNTAGT in the germline V gene. The CDR3 is 14 residues long. Trimming shortened V by 0 bases and J by 4 bases, and 7 bases separated the two germline ends.

V and J are TRBV7-3 and TRBJ2-3; TRBD1 is a possible D gene (6 bases). The germline V gene encodes CDR1 SGHTA and CDR2 FQGTGA. This CDR3 comprises 15 residues. The ends were cut back, 2 bases at V and 2 bases at J, with 11 bases in the middle. The CDR3, as DNA: TGTGCCAGCAGCTTACAAGGGGGATCCACAGATACGCAGTATTTT. It is translated as CASSLQGGSTDTQYF. The entire variable domain, with the rest obtained from reference TRBV7-3 and TRBJ2-3, is as follows: GAGVSQTPSNKVTEKGKYVELRCDPISGHTALYWYRQSLGQGPEFLIYFQGTGAADDSGLPNDRFFAVRPEGSVSTLKIQRTERGDSAVYLCASSLQGGSTDTQYFGPGTRLTVL.

The rearrangement joins TRBV29-1 to TRBJ2-7; 8 bases map to TRBD2. CDR1 and CDR2 (germline): SQVTM, ANQGSEA. The CDR3 covers 13 residues. The junction had 10 bases not matched to a gene; V was cut back by 6 bases and J by 6 bases. CDR3 sequence reads: CSVGRGGGGEQYF. The DNA for the CDR3 is TGCAGCGTCGGACGGGGGGGAGGCGGCGAGCAGTACTTC.